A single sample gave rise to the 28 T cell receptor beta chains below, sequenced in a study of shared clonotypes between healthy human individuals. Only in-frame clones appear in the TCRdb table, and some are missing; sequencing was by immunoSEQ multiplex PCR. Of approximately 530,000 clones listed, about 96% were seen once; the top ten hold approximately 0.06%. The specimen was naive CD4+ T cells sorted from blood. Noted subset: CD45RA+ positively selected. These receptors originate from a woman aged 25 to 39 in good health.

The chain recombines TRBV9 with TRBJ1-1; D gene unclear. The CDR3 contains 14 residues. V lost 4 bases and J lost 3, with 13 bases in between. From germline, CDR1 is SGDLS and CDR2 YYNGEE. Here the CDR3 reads CASSPERADTEAFF. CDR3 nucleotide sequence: TGTGCCAGCAGCCCCGAGCGGGCGGACACTGAAGCTTTCTTT. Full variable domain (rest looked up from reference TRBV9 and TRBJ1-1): DSGVTQTPKHLITATGQRVTLRCSPRSGDLSVYWYQQSLDQGLQFLIQYYNGEERAKGNILERFSAQQFPDLHSELNLSSLELGDSALYFCASSPERADTEAFFGQGTRLTVV.

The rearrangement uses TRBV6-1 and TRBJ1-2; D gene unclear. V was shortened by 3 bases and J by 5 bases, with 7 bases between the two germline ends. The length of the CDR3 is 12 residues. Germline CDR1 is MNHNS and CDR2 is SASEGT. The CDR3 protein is CASSDPGYGYTF. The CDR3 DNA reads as TGTGCCAGCAGTGACCCCGGGTATGGCTACACCTTC.

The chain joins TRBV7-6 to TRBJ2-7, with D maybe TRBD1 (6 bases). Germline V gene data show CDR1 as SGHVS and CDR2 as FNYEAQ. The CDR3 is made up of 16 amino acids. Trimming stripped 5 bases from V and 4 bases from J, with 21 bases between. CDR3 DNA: TGTGCCAGCAGCCCAAACCTGGGCAGGGACACTTACGAGCAGTACTTC. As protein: CASSPNLGRDTYEQYF.

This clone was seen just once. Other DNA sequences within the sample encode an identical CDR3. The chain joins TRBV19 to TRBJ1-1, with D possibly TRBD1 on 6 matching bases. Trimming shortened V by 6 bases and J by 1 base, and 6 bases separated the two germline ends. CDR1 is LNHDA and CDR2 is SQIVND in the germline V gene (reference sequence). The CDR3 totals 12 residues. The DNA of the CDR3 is TGTGCCAGTAGGGACAGGAACACTGAAGCTTTCTTT. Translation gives CASRDRNTEAFF.

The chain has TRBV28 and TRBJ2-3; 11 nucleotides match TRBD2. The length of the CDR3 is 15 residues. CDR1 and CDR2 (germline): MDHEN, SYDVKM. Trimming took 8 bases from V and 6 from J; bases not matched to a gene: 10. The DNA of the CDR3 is TGTGCCAGCCCCCCGGGACTAGCGGCCCCGGATACGCAGTATTTT. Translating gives CASPPGLAAPDTQYF. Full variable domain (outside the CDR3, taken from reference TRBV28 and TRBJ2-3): DVKVTQSSRYLVKRTGEKVFLECVQDMDHENMFWYRQDPGLGLRLIYFSYDVKMKEKGDIPEGYSVSREKKERFSLILESASTNQTSMYLCASPPGLAAPDTQYFGPGTRLTVL.

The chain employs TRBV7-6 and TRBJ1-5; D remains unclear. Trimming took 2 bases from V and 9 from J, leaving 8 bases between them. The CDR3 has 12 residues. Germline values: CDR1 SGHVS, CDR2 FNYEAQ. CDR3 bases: TGTGCCAGCAGCTTATATGGTGGGCCCCAGCATTTT. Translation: CASSLYGGPQHF. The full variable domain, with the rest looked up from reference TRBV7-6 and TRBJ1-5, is GAGVSQSPRYKVTKRGQDVALRCDPISGHVSLYWYRQALGQGPEFLTYFNYEAQQDKSGLPNDRFSAERPEGSISTLTIQRTEQRDSAMYRCASSLYGGPQHFGDGTRLSIL.

CDR3 residues: CASSTAGAQAFNANQPQHF. CDR3 DNA: TGTGCCAGTAGTACCGCCGGGGCACAGGCCTTTAACGCCAATCAGCCCCAGCATTTT. The rearrangement uses TRBV19 and TRBJ1-5; tentatively, D is TRBD1 (5 bases). Deletions cut 4 bases from V and 3 bases from J, with 25 bases between. The CDR3 runs 19 residues. The germline CDR1 and CDR2 sequences are LNHDA and SQIVND (reference sequence).

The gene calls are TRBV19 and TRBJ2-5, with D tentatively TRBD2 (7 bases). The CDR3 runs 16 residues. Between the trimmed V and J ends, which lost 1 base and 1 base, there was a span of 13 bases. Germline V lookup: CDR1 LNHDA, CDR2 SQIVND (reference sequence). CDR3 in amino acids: CASSIGGGPPQETQYF. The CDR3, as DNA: TGTGCCAGTAGTATAGGGGGGGGGCCCCCCCAAGAGACCCAGTACTTC.

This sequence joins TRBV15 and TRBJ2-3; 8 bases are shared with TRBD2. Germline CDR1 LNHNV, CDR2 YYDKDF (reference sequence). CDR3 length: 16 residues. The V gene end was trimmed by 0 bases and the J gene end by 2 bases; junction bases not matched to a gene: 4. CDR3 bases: TGTGCCACCAGCAGAGACGGGAGGGCCTACACAGATACGCAGTATTTT. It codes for CATSRDGRAYTDTQYF.

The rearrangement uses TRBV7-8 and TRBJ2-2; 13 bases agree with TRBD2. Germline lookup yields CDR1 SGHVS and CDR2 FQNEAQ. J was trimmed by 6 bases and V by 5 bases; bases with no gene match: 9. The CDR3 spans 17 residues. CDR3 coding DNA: TGTGCCAGCAGCCCCACTAGCGGGAGGGCCGGTCCCGGGGAGCTGTTTTTT. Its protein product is CASSPTSGRAGPGELFF.

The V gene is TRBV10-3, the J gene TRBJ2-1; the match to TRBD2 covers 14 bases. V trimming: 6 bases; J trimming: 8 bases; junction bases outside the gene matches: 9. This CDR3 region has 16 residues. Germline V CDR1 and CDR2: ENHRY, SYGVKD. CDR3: CAISGPGLAGVDEQFF. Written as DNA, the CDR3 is TGTGCCATCAGCGGCCCGGGACTAGCGGGAGTTGATGAGCAGTTCTTC.

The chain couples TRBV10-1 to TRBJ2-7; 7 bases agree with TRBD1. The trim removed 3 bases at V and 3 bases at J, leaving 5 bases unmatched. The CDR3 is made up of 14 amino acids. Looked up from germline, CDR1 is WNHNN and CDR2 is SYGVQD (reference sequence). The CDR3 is CASSESGTVYEQYF. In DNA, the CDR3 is TGCGCCAGCAGTGAATCCGGGACAGTCTACGAGCAGTACTTC.

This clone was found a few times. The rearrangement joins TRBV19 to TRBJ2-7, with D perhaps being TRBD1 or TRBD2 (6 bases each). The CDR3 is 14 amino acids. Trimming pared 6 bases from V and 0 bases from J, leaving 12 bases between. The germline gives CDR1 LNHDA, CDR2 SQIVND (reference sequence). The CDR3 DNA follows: TGTGCCAGTAGGGACGGGGGCAGCTCCTACGAGCAGTACTTC. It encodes CASRDGGSSYEQYF.

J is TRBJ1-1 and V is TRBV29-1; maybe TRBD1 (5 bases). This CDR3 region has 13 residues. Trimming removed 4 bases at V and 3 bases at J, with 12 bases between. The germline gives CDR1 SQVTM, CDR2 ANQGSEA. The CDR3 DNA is TGCAGCGTTGCGGTGGGGACCGACACTGAAGCTTTCTTT. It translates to CSVAVGTDTEAFF.

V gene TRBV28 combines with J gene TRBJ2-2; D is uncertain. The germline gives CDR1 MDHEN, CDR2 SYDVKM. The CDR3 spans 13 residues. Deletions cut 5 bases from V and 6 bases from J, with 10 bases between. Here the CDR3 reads CASSPLVAGELFF. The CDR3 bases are TGTGCCAGCAGTCCATTAGTGGCCGGGGAGCTGTTTTTT. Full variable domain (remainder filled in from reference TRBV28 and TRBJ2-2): DVKVTQSSRYLVKRTGEKVFLECVQDMDHENMFWYRQDPGLGLRLIYFSYDVKMKEKGDIPEGYSVSREKKERFSLILESASTNQTSMYLCASSPLVAGELFFGEGSRLTVL.

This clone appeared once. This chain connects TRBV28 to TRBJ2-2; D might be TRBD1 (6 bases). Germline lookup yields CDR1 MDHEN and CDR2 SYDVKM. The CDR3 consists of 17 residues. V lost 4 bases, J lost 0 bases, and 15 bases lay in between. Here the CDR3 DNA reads TGTGCCAGCAGTTACCAACCGGGACAATCGAACACCGGGGAGCTGTTTTTT. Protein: CASSYQPGQSNTGELFF.

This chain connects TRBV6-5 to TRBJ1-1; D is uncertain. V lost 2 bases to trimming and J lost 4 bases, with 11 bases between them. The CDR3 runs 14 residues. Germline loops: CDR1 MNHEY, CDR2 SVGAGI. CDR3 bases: TGTGCCAGCAGTTACGCCTACCCGGCCACTGAAGCTTTCTTT. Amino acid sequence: CASSYAYPATEAFF.

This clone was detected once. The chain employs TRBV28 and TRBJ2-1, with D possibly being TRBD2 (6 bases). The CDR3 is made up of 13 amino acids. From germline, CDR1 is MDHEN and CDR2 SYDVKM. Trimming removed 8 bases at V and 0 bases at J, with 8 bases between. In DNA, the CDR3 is TGTGCCAGCCTGGGGGGCTCCTACAATGAGCAGTTCTTC. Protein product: CASLGGSYNEQFF.

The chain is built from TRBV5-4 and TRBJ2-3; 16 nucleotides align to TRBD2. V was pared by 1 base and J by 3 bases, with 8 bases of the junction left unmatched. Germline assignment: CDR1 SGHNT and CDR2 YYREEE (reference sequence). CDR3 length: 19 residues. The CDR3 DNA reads TGTGCCAGCAGCTTGCTGGGACTAGCGGGAGGGGGGTCGACAGATACGCAGTATTTT. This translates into CASSLLGLAGGGSTDTQYF.

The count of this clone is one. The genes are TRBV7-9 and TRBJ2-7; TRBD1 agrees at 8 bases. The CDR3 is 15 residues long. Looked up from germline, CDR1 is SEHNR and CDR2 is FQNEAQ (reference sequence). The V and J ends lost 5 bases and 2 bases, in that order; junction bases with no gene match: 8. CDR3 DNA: TGTGCCAGCAGCCCTAGACAGGGGTCCCCCTACGAGCAGTACTTC. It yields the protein CASSPRQGSPYEQYF.

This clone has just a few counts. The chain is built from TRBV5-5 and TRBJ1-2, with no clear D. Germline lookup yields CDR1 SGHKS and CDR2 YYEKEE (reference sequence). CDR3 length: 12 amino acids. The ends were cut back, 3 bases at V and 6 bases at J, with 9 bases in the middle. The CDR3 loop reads CASSYGANGYTF. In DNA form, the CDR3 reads TGTGCCAGCAGCTACGGAGCAAATGGCTACACCTTC.

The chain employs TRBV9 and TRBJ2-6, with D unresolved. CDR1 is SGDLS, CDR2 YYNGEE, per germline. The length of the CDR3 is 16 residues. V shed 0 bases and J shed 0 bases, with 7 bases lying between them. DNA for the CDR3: TGTGCCAGCAGCGTAGCCCCACCCTCTGGGGCCAACGTCCTGACTTTC. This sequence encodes CASSVAPPSGANVLTF.

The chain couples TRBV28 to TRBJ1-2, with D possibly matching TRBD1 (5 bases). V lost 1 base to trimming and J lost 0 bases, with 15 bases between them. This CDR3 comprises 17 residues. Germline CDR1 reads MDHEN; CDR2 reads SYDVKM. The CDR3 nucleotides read TGTGCCAGCAGTTTATTCTGGGGGGTGGGAGCTAACTATGGCTACACCTTC. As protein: CASSLFWGVGANYGYTF.

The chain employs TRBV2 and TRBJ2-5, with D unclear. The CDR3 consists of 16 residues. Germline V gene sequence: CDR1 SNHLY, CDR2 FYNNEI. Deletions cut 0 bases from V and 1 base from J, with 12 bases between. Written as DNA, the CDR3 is TGTGCCAGCAGTGAAGCAATCCGGGCTTTCCAAGAGACCCAGTACTTC. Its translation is CASSEAIRAFQETQYF.

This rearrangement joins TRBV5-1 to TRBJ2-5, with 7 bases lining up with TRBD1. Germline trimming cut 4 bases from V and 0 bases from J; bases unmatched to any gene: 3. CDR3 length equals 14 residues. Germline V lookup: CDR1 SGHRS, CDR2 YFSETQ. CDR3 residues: CASSPTGYQETQYF. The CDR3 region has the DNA TGCGCCAGCAGCCCGACAGGGTACCAAGAGACCCAGTACTTC.

The CDR3 nucleotides read TGTGCCAGCAGCCAAGCAGCGAGGACCGGGGAGCTGTTTTTT. It codes for CASSQAARTGELFF. This sequence joins TRBV14 and TRBJ2-2; D is undetermined. CDR3 length: 14 amino acids. V was pared by 1 base and J by 5 bases, with 8 bases between. Germline-derived CDR1 and CDR2 are SGHDN and FVKESK.

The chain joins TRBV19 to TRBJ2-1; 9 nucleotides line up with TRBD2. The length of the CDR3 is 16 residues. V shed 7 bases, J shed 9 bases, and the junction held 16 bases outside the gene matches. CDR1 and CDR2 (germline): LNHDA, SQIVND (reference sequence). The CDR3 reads CASTVGGTSSLGEQFF. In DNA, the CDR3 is TGTGCCAGTACCGTTGGGGGGACTAGCAGCCTGGGTGAGCAGTTCTTC.

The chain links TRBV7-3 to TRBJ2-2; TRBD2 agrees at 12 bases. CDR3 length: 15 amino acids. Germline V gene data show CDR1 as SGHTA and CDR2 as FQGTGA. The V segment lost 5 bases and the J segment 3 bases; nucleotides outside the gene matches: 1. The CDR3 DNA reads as TGTGCCAGCAGCCTAGCGGGAGGGGACACCGGGGAGCTGTTTTTT. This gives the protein CASSLAGGDTGELFF.